The 21 T cell receptor beta chains reported below all come from one sample, sequenced in a study of blood T cell repertoires in COVID-19. TCRdb keeps only in-frame clones here, not all; method: immunoSEQ multiplex PCR. This sample has about 82,000 clones, with around four fifths found just once. Source material: peripheral blood. These receptors came from a man older than 75 with active or convalescent COVID-19.

This clone has only one observation. The CDR3 reads CASSLEGTSGIYEQFF. CDR3 in DNA: TGTGCCAGCAGCTTGGAGGGGACTAGCGGGATCTATGAGCAGTTCTTC. The chain uses TRBV7-2 and TRBJ2-1; 13 bases line up with TRBD2. The CDR3 totals 16 residues. V lost 3 bases to trimming and J lost 8 bases; unmatched junction nucleotides: 7. Germline CDR1 and CDR2: SGHTA and FQGNSA.

V and J are TRBV28 and TRBJ1-5; D might be TRBD1 (6 bases). The CDR3 is 15 amino acids. Trimming stripped 1 base from V and 7 bases from J, with 14 bases between. Germline-derived CDR1 and CDR2 are MDHEN and SYDVKM. The CDR3: CASSLYSGEGQPQHF. In nucleotides, the CDR3 is TGTGCCAGCAGTTTATACTCAGGGGAAGGACAGCCCCAGCATTTT.

J is TRBJ2-5 and V is TRBV4-1; 8 bases agree with TRBD2. The junction had 8 bases not matched to a gene; V was cut back by 1 base and J by 1 base. Germline values: CDR1 MGHRA, CDR2 YSYEKL. The CDR3 is 17 residues long. The CDR3 nucleotides read TGCGCCAGCAGCCAAGGAGTAAGCGGGAGTGGCCAAGAGACCCAGTACTTC. Its protein is CASSQGVSGSGQETQYF.

This clone appeared a few times. The chain couples TRBV6-2 or TRBV6-3 to TRBJ2-7; D possibly corresponds to TRBD1 (5 bases). Germline V CDR1 and CDR2: MNHEY, SVGEGT. The CDR3 extends over 13 amino acids. Trimming took off 6 bases at V and 0 bases at J, with 9 bases between the two ends. The CDR3 here is CASSWTPSYEQYV. CDR3 in DNA: TGTGCCAGCAGCTGGACACCCTCCTACGAGCAGTACGTC.

The J gene is TRBJ2-7, the V gene TRBV6-4; 10 positions agree with TRBD2. This CDR3 is 19 amino acids long. With 1 base clipped from V and 0 bases from J, the junction kept 12 bases outside the gene matches. From germline, CDR1 is MRHNA and CDR2 SNTAGT. The CDR3 loop reads CASSDFPPGLALSSYEQYV. As DNA, the CDR3 is TGTGCCAGCAGTGACTTTCCACCGGGACTAGCGCTAAGCTCCTACGAGCAGTACGTC.

V is TRBV25-1 and J is TRBJ1-2; TRBD1 matches 8 bases. The V and J ends lost 0 bases and 8 bases, in that order; junction bases with no gene match: 8. Germline V gene data show CDR1 as MGHDK and CDR2 as SYGVNS. This CDR3 contains 15 residues. The CDR3 bases are TGTGCCAGCAGTGAATATGGCAGGGGGCCGTGGGGCTACACCTTC. It translates to CASSEYGRGPWGYTF.

The CDR3 nucleotides read TGCGCCAGCAGCCCCTGGGGGCGGAGGTATACGCAGTATTTT. This sequence encodes CASSPWGRRYTQYF. V and J are TRBV23-1 and TRBJ2-3; TRBD1 is a possible D gene (6 bases). TRBV23-1 is an open reading frame, and its role is uncertain. Trimming shortened V by 6 bases and J by 7 bases, and 17 bases separated the two germline ends. This CDR3 is 14 amino acids long.

This clone was counted a few times. The chain joins TRBV12-5 to TRBJ2-6; D is unclear. The CDR3 runs 15 residues. V lost 4 bases to trimming and J lost 3 bases, with 10 bases between them. Germline assignment: CDR1 LGHNT and CDR2 FRNRAP. As DNA, the CDR3 is TGTGCTAGTGGTTCCCCCCCGGTTGGGGCCAACGTCCTGACTTTC. This encodes CASGSPPVGANVLTF. The complete variable domain, with remaining parts taken from reference TRBV12-5 and TRBJ2-6, reads DARVTQTPRHKVTEMGQEVTMRCQPILGHNTVFWYRQTMMQGLELLAYFRNRAPLDDSGMPKDRFSAEMPDATLATLKIQPSEPRDSAVYFCASGSPPVGANVLTFGAGSRLTVL.

This clone was seen a few times. V gene TRBV29-1 combines with J gene TRBJ1-2; D is ambiguous. The CDR3 is 12 amino acids. V was cut by 1 base and J by 7 bases, with 10 bases left in between. Germline V gene data show CDR1 as SQVTM and CDR2 as ANQGSEA. The CDR3 DNA reads TGCAGCGTTGAAGGGGGAGGTGGTGGCTACACCTTC. This sequence encodes CSVEGGGGGYTF. The full variable domain, its missing parts supplied by reference TRBV29-1 and TRBJ1-2, is SAVISQKPSRDICQRGTSLTIQCQVDSQVTMMFWYRQQPGQSLTLIATANQGSEATYESGFVIDKFPISRPNLTFSTLTVSNMSPEDSSIYLCSVEGGGGGYTFGSGTRLTVV.

The rearrangement joins TRBV5-8 to TRBJ1-5, with D maybe TRBD1 (5 bases). Germline V CDR1 and CDR2: SGHTS, YDEGEE. V was pared by 2 bases and J by 7 bases, with 13 bases between. The CDR3 is 14 residues long. As DNA, the CDR3 is TGTGCCAGCAGCTTTTCGGGACTAACACAGCCCCAGCATTTT. Its protein is CASSFSGLTQPQHF. Using reference TRBV5-8 and TRBJ1-5 for the parts outside the CDR3, the full variable domain is EAGVTQSPTHLIKTRGQQATLRCSPISGHTSVYWYQQALGLGLQFLLWYDEGEERNRGNFPPRFSGRQFPNYSSELNVNALELEDSALYLCASSFSGLTQPQHFGDGTRLSIL.

This clone came up once. The genes are TRBV19 and TRBJ2-3; D is possibly TRBD1 (5 bases). Trimming cost V 10 bases and J 1 base, with 15 bases left between them. This CDR3 has 14 amino acids. Germline V gene lookup returns CDR1 LNHDA and CDR2 SQIVND (reference sequence). Here the CDR3 DNA reads TGTGCCACCACCGAAAGGGGCCGCACAGATACGCAGTATTTT. This translates into CATTERGRTDTQYF. The full variable domain, in which reference TRBV19 and TRBJ2-3 provide the parts outside the CDR3, is DGGITQSPKYLFRKEGQNVTLSCEQNLNHDAMYWYRQDPGQGLRLIYYSQIVNDFQKGDIAEGYSVSREKKESFPLTVTSAQKNPTAFYLCATTERGRTDTQYFGPGTRLTVL.

In this sample, this clone turned up once. CDR3: CASSRQLAGDGETQYF. The CDR3, as DNA: TGCGCCAGCAGCCGGCAGCTAGCGGGAGACGGGGAGACCCAGTACTTC. The rearrangement links TRBV5-1 to TRBJ2-5, with 10 bases identical to TRBD2. CDR1 SGHRS and CDR2 YFSETQ come from the germline V gene. CDR3 length: 16 residues. The V segment lost 4 bases and the J segment 5 bases; nucleotides outside the gene matches: 11.

The chain carries TRBV24-1 and TRBJ2-3; D is undetermined. This CDR3 contains 15 residues. The V and J ends lost 1 base and 6 bases respectively, with 13 bases between them. Germline V lookup: CDR1 KGHDR, CDR2 SFDVKD. CDR3 DNA: TGTGCCACCAGTGATTTATTAGTTTCATCGGATACGCAGTATTTT. Translated: CATSDLLVSSDTQYF.

The chain uses TRBV6-6 and TRBJ1-1, with D uncertain. V was shortened by 2 bases and J by 8 bases, with 9 bases between the two germline ends. CDR3 length: 12 amino acids. From germline, CDR1 is MNHNY and CDR2 SVGAGI (reference sequence). CDR3 sequence: CASSYEGREAFF. CDR3 bases: TGTGCCAGCAGTTACGAGGGCAGAGAAGCTTTCTTT.

The V gene is TRBV5-1, the J gene TRBJ2-3, with 8 bases aligning to TRBD1. In germline, CDR1 is SGHRS, CDR2 YFSETQ. Losses at the gene ends were 1 base for V and 4 bases for J; bases not matched to a gene: 5. This CDR3 region has 15 residues. The CDR3 sequence is CASSLYAGGADTQYF. CDR3 nucleotide sequence: TGCGCCAGCAGCTTGTACGCAGGGGGCGCAGATACGCAGTATTTT.

The chain is built from TRBV7-9 and TRBJ1-1; 7 bases map to TRBD1. The junction had 8 bases not matched to a gene; V was cut back by 5 bases and J by 5 bases. Per the germline V gene, CDR1 is SEHNR and CDR2 is FQNEAQ (reference sequence). CDR3 length equals 14 residues. This CDR3 is CASSRTGDGTEAFF. CDR3 in DNA: TGTGCCAGCAGCCGAACAGGGGACGGGACTGAAGCTTTCTTT.

The genes are TRBV5-1 and TRBJ1-4; no reliable D call. Looked up from germline, CDR1 is SGHRS and CDR2 is YFSETQ. This CDR3 is 14 amino acids long. Trimming pared 4 bases from V and 0 bases from J, leaving 7 bases between. The CDR3 sequence is CASSPGSTNEKLFF. The CDR3 nucleotides are TGCGCCAGCAGCCCCGGGTCAACTAATGAAAAACTGTTTTTT.

The DNA of the CDR3 is TGCGCCAGCAGCTTGGGTGGTGGGGGGTCCTACGAGCAGTACGTC. This encodes CASSLGGGGSYEQYV. This sequence joins TRBV5-1 and TRBJ2-7; possibly TRBD2 for D (6 bases). The V and J ends lost 0 bases and 1 base respectively, with 11 bases between them. The CDR3 is made up of 15 amino acids. Germline CDR1 is SGHRS and CDR2 is YFSETQ.

The chain employs TRBV5-1 and TRBJ1-4; 8 positions match TRBD1. J was trimmed by 7 bases and V by 2 bases; bases with no gene match: 10. The CDR3 is 16 residues long. CDR1 SGHRS and CDR2 YFSETQ come from the germline V gene. CDR3 coding DNA: TGCGCCAGCAGCTTAACAGGGGGTAGAGCGGGTGAAAAACTGTTTTTT. It translates to CASSLTGGRAGEKLFF.

The gene calls are TRBV7-9 and TRBJ2-5; D not resolved. Germline V gene lookup returns CDR1 SEHNR and CDR2 FQNEAQ (reference sequence). Trimming pared 4 bases from V and 11 bases from J, leaving 17 bases between. The CDR3 is made up of 13 amino acids. The CDR3 DNA sequence: TGTGCCAGCAGCTACACCGACGGAGCCCTTCAGTACTTC. Translated, it gives CASSYTDGALQYF.

The chain employs TRBV9 and TRBJ2-2, with 7 bases lining up with TRBD2. This CDR3 region has 16 residues. The V and J ends lost 3 bases and 1 base, in that order; junction bases with no gene match: 6. Germline V gene data show CDR1 as SGDLS and CDR2 as YYNGEE. CDR3 bases: TGTGCCAGCAGCGCTCGGAGCGGGGTGAACACCGGGGAGCTGTTTTTT. It specifies CASSARSGVNTGELFF.